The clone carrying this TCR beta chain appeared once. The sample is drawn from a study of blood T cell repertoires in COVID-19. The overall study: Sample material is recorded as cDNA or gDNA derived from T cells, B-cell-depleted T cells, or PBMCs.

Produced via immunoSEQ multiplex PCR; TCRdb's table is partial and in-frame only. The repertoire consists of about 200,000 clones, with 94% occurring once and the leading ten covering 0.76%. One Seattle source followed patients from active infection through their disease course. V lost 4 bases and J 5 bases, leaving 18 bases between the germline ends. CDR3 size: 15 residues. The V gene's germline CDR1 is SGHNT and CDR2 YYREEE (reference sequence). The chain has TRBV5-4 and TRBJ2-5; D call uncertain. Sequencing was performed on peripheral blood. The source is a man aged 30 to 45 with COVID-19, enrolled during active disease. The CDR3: CASSPAALPPETQYF. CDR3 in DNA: TGTGCCAGCAGCCCCGCCGCGTTGCCGCCCGAGACCCAGTACTTC.